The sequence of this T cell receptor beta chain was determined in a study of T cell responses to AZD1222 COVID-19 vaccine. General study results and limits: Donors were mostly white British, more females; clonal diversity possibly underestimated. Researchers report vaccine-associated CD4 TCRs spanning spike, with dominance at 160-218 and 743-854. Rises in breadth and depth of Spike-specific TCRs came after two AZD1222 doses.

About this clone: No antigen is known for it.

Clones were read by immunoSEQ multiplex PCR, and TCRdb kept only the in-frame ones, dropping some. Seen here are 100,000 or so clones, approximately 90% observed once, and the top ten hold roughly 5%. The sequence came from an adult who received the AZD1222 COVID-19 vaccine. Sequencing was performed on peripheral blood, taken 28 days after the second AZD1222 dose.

Here the CDR3 reads CATATSPTGIGEKLFF. The DNA of the CDR3 is TGTGCCACCGCAACAAGCCCGACAGGGATCGGAGAAAAACTGTTTTTT. The V gene is TRBV15, the J gene TRBJ1-4; 7 positions match TRBD1. Per germline, CDR1 LNHNV and CDR2 YYDKDF (reference sequence). This CDR3 contains 16 residues. J gave up 8 bases and V 8 bases, and 17 bases lay outside the gene matches.